Sequencing of this TCR beta chain was carried out in a study of cytomegalovirus exposure and HLA in healthy donors. It was with 60 Vbeta and 13 Jbeta primers that the PCR ran. TCRdb's copy holds only in-frame clones and misses some; the assay was immunoSEQ multiplex PCR. Of roughly 290,000 clones listed, about four fifths are singletons. Overall study results and limits: In a later analysis, TCR beta V- and J-gene trimming showed a link to a missense DCLRE1C variant. Looking again later, the authors saw that most CMV-associated TCR beta chains seemed HLA-restricted.

This clone was seen only once. Its specificity is unknown. With V trimmed by 6 bases and J by 4 bases, 5 bases remained unmatched. This CDR3 comprises 13 residues. Per the germline V gene, CDR1 is MDHEN and CDR2 is SYDVKM. The J gene is TRBJ2-7, the V gene TRBV28; 8 positions match TRBD2. The sequence derives from a girl aged 2-10 years in good health and CMV-seronegative. The sample consisted of PBMCs. The CDR3 loop is CASSEREWYEQYF. In nucleotides, the CDR3 is TGTGCCAGCAGCGAGCGGGAGTGGTACGAGCAGTACTTC.